The rows below give T cell receptor beta chains drawn from one sample of a study of cytomegalovirus exposure and HLA in healthy donors. Profiling relied on immunoSEQ multiplex PCR, and the TCRdb table lists in-frame clones only, not all of them. This table has 150,000 to 200,000 clones, 84% appearing once. The sample comprised PBMCs. These receptors were taken from a young man in good health and CMV-seropositive. Each CDR3 is given without its conserved first and last residue. The order of the fields is V gene, CDR3 protein.

TRBV12-5 | ASGRGFTDTQY
TRBV4-1 | ASSQAPGYEQY
TRBV15 | ATSRGSTEKLF
TRBV19 | ATAGLAGFHEQF
TRBV6-1 | ASSVSSSGSSTGELF
TRBV5-4 | ASSPWSGEGTDTQY
TRBV30 | AWTGGVGDETQY
TRBV11-3 | ASSLGLAGHEQY
TRBV5-1 | ASSLGTGGPDEQF
TRBV11-3 | ASSPYPGLVYTQY
TRBV7-9 | ASSIQGAGHEQY
TRBV7-6 | ASEGDNEQF
TRBV5-6 | ASSLLTGLARTDTQY
TRBV28 | ASSFDGTSTDEQY
TRBV15 | ATSVGQREKVEQY
TRBV5-6 | ASSLLSSSTDTQY
TRBV13 | ASSLVQGADGYT
TRBV28 | ASSFGQISRGYT
TRBV5-1 | ASSLADPSTDTQY
TRBV19 | ASSPEAQGADTQY
TRBV10-3 | AIKEGADADTQY
TRBV6-5 | ASSYSSLNTEAF
TRBV4-2 | ASSQEAARGTDTQY
TRBV5-5 | ASSFLDSFYGYT
TRBV27 | ASSFPLAGHNEQF
TRBV5-1 | ASSFTGPGGETQY
TRBV27 | ASSSARRYSTDTQY
TRBV2 | ASSEWPNQPQH
TRBV29-1 | SAKQDSETQY
TRBV19 | ASSMGPVYGYT
TRBV7-3 | ASSLTGTLSYNEQF
TRBV19 | ASSSGVNYGYT
TRBV10-3 | ATQTDGTEAF
TRBV4-2 | ASSQDYSSEVTREQF
TRBV6-4 | ASSPGLAGVPTGELF
TRBV6-1 | ASSSYRGSNQPQH
TRBV5-4 | ASSLPRGGYTDTQY
TRBV4-3 | ASSQDRPGGLYGYT
TRBV28 | ASSWGLAGGGKTQY
TRBV19 | ASTPTGGQNIQY
TRBV6-4 | ASSDSKEGRDEQF
TRBV28 | ASREGQGFYGYT
TRBV9 | ASTEAGTGDEKLF
TRBV16 | ASSQGPTGELF
TRBV10-3 | AIGERGAYNEQF
TRBV5-5 | ASSFRTSQNEQF
TRBV6-5 | ASSYSSGDGYT
TRBV13 | ASSLVRVGEVRGTDTQY
TRBV10-1 | ASSEAGAIGTYEQY
TRBV5-5 | ASSANYGYT
TRBV6-7 | ASSYSRGETQY
TRBV9 | ASSVGQALSYEQY